These T cell receptor beta chains were read from a single sample in a study of CD8+ T cells in alopecia areata. The method was immunoSEQ multiplex PCR; TCRdb's version includes in-frame clones alone and lacks a portion of them. The table shows about 250,000 clones, with 67% occurring only once. The sequences come from CD4+ T cells sorted from blood, collected at week 0. The source is a human donor with alopecia areata. The CDR3 runs from the conserved cysteine through the conserved F or W. Fields, in order: CDR3 protein, CDR3 DNA, CDR3 length, D gene, V gene, J gene, clone size. The D gene is left open where the match is weak. Size is stated for part of the rows, as once, few or many counts, or as a class when the clone is expanded.

CDR3: CASSDRTRSDTQYF
DNA: TGTGCCAGCAGCGACCGGACTAGATCAGATACGCAGTATTTT
length: 14
D: TRBD2
V: TRBV7-2
J: TRBJ2-3
size: NA

CDR3: CASSYRRDSDTQYF
DNA: TGTGCCAGCAGCTACCGCAGGGACTCCGATACGCAGTATTTT
length: 14
D: NA
V: TRBV27
J: TRBJ2-3
size: NA

CDR3: CASRRLNQPQHF
DNA: TGTGCCAGCAGACGACTAAATCAGCCCCAGCATTTT
length: 12
D: NA
V: TRBV6-6
J: TRBJ1-5
size: few

CDR3: CASSLGQPGVGGELFF
DNA: TGCGCCAGCAGCTTGGGACAGCCCGGAGTTGGCGGGGAGCTGTTTTTT
length: 16
D: NA
V: TRBV5-1
J: TRBJ2-2
size: NA

CDR3: CASSFGGKETQYF
DNA: TGCGCCAGCAGCTTCGGGGGGAAGGAGACCCAGTACTTC
length: 13
D: TRBD2
V: TRBV5-1
J: TRBJ2-5
size: NA

CDR3: CASSPGLLDSPLHF
DNA: TGTGCCAGCAGCCCGGGGCTCCTCGATTCACCCCTCCACTTT
length: 14
D: NA
V: TRBV6-5
J: TRBJ1-6
size: NA

CDR3: CSVLTGRWEQFF
DNA: TGCAGCGTTCTGACGGGGCGTTGGGAGCAGTTCTTC
length: 12
D: NA
V: TRBV29-1
J: TRBJ2-1
size: NA

CDR3: CASSDQGNTEAFF
DNA: TGTGCCAGCAGTGATCAGGGGAACACTGAAGCTTTCTTT
length: 13
D: NA
V: TRBV2
J: TRBJ1-1
size: NA

CDR3: CASSEYGSGGGSPLHF
DNA: TGTGCCAGCAGTGAATATGGTTCTGGGGGAGGGTCACCCCTCCACTTT
length: 16
D: NA
V: TRBV25-1
J: TRBJ1-6
size: once

CDR3: CASSSNSGGELFF
DNA: TGCGCCAGCAGCTCAAACAGCGGCGGGGAGCTGTTTTTT
length: 13
D: NA
V: TRBV5-1
J: TRBJ2-2
size: few

CDR3: CASSQYGLPDTQYF
DNA: TGCGCCAGCAGCCAATATGGGCTACCAGATACGCAGTATTTT
length: 14
D: NA
V: TRBV4-1
J: TRBJ2-3
size: NA

CDR3: CASSSRAGGPHGDTQYF
DNA: TGTGCCAGCAGCTCCAGGGCCGGGGGGCCGCATGGAGATACGCAGTATTTT
length: 17
D: NA
V: TRBV9
J: TRBJ2-3
size: NA

CDR3: CASSESNRFYNEQFF
DNA: TGTGCCAGCAGTGAATCGAATAGGTTCTACAATGAGCAGTTCTTC
length: 15
D: NA
V: TRBV25-1
J: TRBJ2-1
size: NA

CDR3: CASSPQGMNTEAFF
DNA: TGTGCCAGCTCACCACAAGGGATGAACACTGAAGCTTTCTTT
length: 14
D: NA
V: TRBV18
J: TRBJ1-1
size: NA

CDR3: CATGQIFDYTF
DNA: TGTGCCACGGGACAGATCTTCGACTACACCTTC
length: 11
D: TRBD1
V: TRBV30
J: TRBJ1-2
size: NA

CDR3: CAWTTSGGFNEQFF
DNA: TGTGCCTGGACAACTAGCGGGGGGTTTAATGAGCAGTTCTTC
length: 14
D: TRBD2
V: TRBV30
J: TRBJ2-1
size: NA

CDR3: CAIGRFYEQYF
DNA: TGTGCCATTGGACGATTCTACGAGCAGTACTTC
length: 11
D: NA
V: TRBV10-3
J: TRBJ2-7
size: NA

CDR3: CASSFLSYEQYF
DNA: TGTGCCAGTTCTTTCCTCTCCTACGAGCAGTACTTC
length: 12
D: NA
V: TRBV7-2
J: TRBJ2-7
size: few

CDR3: CASSHQGGYTF
DNA: TGTGCCAGCAGCCACCAGGGAGGCTACACCTTC
length: 11
D: NA
V: TRBV25-1
J: TRBJ1-2
size: NA

CDR3: CSVESGGTDTQYF
DNA: TGCAGCGTTGAGAGCGGGGGCACAGATACGCAGTATTTT
length: 13
D: TRBD2
V: TRBV29-1
J: TRBJ2-3
size: NA

CDR3: CASRASFNYGYTF
DNA: TGTGCCAGCAGGGCAAGCTTTAACTATGGCTACACCTTC
length: 13
D: NA
V: TRBV2
J: TRBJ1-2
size: NA

CDR3: CASSQDRGRITEAFF
DNA: TGTGCCAGCAGCCAAGATCGGGGGAGGATCACTGAAGCTTTCTTT
length: 15
D: NA
V: TRBV14
J: TRBJ1-1
size: once

CDR3: CASDGGMNTEAFF
DNA: TGTGCCAGCGATGGAGGGATGAACACTGAAGCTTTCTTT
length: 13
D: NA
V: TRBV28
J: TRBJ1-1
size: NA

CDR3: CSVVLDSRIYEQYF
DNA: TGCAGCGTTGTCCTGGACAGTCGGATCTACGAGCAGTACTTC
length: 14
D: NA
V: TRBV29-1
J: TRBJ2-7
size: NA

CDR3: CASSPLGTGKDEQFF
DNA: TGTGCCAGCAGCCCCCTCGGGACAGGGAAGGATGAGCAGTTCTTC
length: 15
D: TRBD1
V: TRBV7-9
J: TRBJ2-1
size: NA

CDR3: CSVGAGRSGNTIYF
DNA: TGCAGCGTTGGGGCAGGTCGCTCTGGAAACACCATATATTTT
length: 14
D: NA
V: TRBV29-1
J: TRBJ1-3
size: few

CDR3: CASSSYRLDSGNTIYF
DNA: TGTGCCAGCAGCTCTTATCGTTTGGACTCTGGAAACACCATATATTTT
length: 16
D: NA
V: TRBV5-6
J: TRBJ1-3
size: few

CDR3: CAWKITEAFF
DNA: TGTGCCTGGAAAATAACTGAAGCTTTCTTT
length: 10
D: NA
V: TRBV30
J: TRBJ1-1
size: once

CDR3: CASSPQDSWRTEAFF
DNA: TGTGCCAGTAGTCCACAGGACAGCTGGAGGACTGAAGCTTTCTTT
length: 15
D: NA
V: TRBV19
J: TRBJ1-1
size: few

CDR3: CASSGGQGANEQYF
DNA: TGTGCCAGCAGTGGGGGACAGGGGGCCAACGAGCAGTACTTC
length: 14
D: TRBD1
V: TRBV25-1
J: TRBJ2-7
size: once

CDR3: CSELSGTDTQYF
DNA: TGCAGCGAACTAAGTGGCACAGATACGCAGTATTTT
length: 12
D: NA
V: TRBV29-1
J: TRBJ2-3
size: NA

CDR3: CASSLGSPDNEQFF
DNA: TGCGCCAGCAGCTTAGGGTCACCCGACAATGAGCAGTTCTTC
length: 14
D: NA
V: TRBV5-1
J: TRBJ2-1
size: NA

CDR3: CASSPRGLNTEAFF
DNA: TGTGCCAGTAGCCCACGGGGCCTGAACACTGAAGCTTTCTTT
length: 14
D: NA
V: TRBV19
J: TRBJ1-1
size: NA

CDR3: CASSKHRGPGNTEAFF
DNA: TGTGCCAGCAGCAAGCACAGGGGCCCGGGGAACACTGAAGCTTTCTTT
length: 16
D: NA
V: TRBV21-1
J: TRBJ1-1
size: once

CDR3: CASSPGRAGDSYEQYF
DNA: TGTGCCAGCAGCCCTGGGAGGGCGGGGGACTCCTACGAGCAGTACTTC
length: 16
D: TRBD2
V: TRBV5-4
J: TRBJ2-7
size: once

CDR3: CAISDPTGTEAFF
DNA: TGTGCCATCAGTGACCCGACAGGCACTGAAGCTTTCTTT
length: 13
D: NA
V: TRBV10-3
J: TRBJ1-1
size: NA

CDR3: CASSFNNRVYGYTF
DNA: TGTGCCAGCAGCTTTAATAACAGGGTATATGGCTACACCTTC
length: 14
D: NA
V: TRBV7-2
J: TRBJ1-2
size: NA

CDR3: CASSYLGLAVYEQYF
DNA: TGTGCCAGCAGTTATCTCGGACTAGCGGTTTACGAGCAGTACTTC
length: 15
D: TRBD2
V: TRBV6-5
J: TRBJ2-7
size: NA

CDR3: CASRRRIATNEKLFF
DNA: TGTGCCAGCCGGAGGCGGATAGCAACTAATGAAAAACTGTTTTTT
length: 15
D: NA
V: TRBV2
J: TRBJ1-4
size: NA

CDR3: CSASPGQGAREKLFF
DNA: TGCAGCGCCAGCCCCGGACAGGGGGCGCGGGAAAAACTGTTTTTT
length: 15
D: TRBD1
V: TRBV29-1
J: TRBJ1-4
size: NA

CDR3: CASSPGGEQYF
DNA: TGTGCCAGCAGTCCCGGTGGGGAGCAGTACTTC
length: 11
D: NA
V: TRBV28
J: TRBJ2-7
size: NA

CDR3: CAISEDQGYGYTF
DNA: TGTGCCATCAGTGAAGACCAGGGGTATGGCTACACCTTC
length: 13
D: NA
V: TRBV10-3
J: TRBJ1-2
size: NA

CDR3: CATSRASRGGTSTDTQYF
DNA: TGTGCCACCAGCAGAGCTTCGCGGGGGGGCACAAGCACAGATACGCAGTATTTT
length: 18
D: TRBD2
V: TRBV15
J: TRBJ2-3
size: once

CDR3: CSVAPGQGDYGYTF
DNA: TGCAGCGTTGCGCCGGGACAGGGGGACTATGGCTACACCTTC
length: 14
D: TRBD1
V: TRBV29-1
J: TRBJ1-2
size: NA

CDR3: CSVILVRNTEAFF
DNA: TGCAGCGTCATACTCGTAAGGAACACTGAAGCTTTCTTT
length: 13
D: NA
V: TRBV29-1
J: TRBJ1-1
size: NA

CDR3: CASSHLPGQGIHEQYF
DNA: TGCGCCAGCAGCCACCTACCGGGACAGGGGATCCACGAGCAGTACTTC
length: 16
D: TRBD1
V: TRBV4-3
J: TRBJ2-7
size: NA

CDR3: CASSGHEGEKLFF
DNA: TGTGCCAGCAGCGGACACGAGGGTGAAAAACTGTTTTTT
length: 13
D: NA
V: TRBV2
J: TRBJ1-4
size: NA

CDR3: CASRQAGGLNEQFF
DNA: TGTGCCAGCAGGCAAGCGGGGGGCCTCAATGAGCAGTTCTTC
length: 14
D: TRBD2
V: TRBV7-2
J: TRBJ2-1
size: NA

CDR3: CAWRTGQNTEAFF
DNA: TGTGCCTGGAGAACGGGACAGAACACTGAAGCTTTCTTT
length: 13
D: NA
V: TRBV30
J: TRBJ1-1
size: NA

CDR3: CASSYNAGGIRKTQYF
DNA: TGTGCCAGCAGTTACAATGCGGGGGGCATCAGGAAGACCCAGTACTTC
length: 16
D: TRBD2
V: TRBV6-5
J: TRBJ2-5
size: once

CDR3: CSARENIQYF
DNA: TGCAGTGCAAGGGAGAACATTCAGTACTTC
length: 10
D: NA
V: TRBV20-1
J: TRBJ2-4
size: NA

CDR3: CASSLEPQGQHSPLHF
DNA: TGCGCCAGCAGCTTGGAGCCCCAGGGGCAACATTCACCCCTCCACTTT
length: 16
D: NA
V: TRBV5-1
J: TRBJ1-6
size: NA

CDR3: CSVGPGGEKLFF
DNA: TGCAGCGTTGGCCCCGGGGGGGAAAAACTGTTTTTT
length: 12
D: NA
V: TRBV29-1
J: TRBJ1-4
size: NA